This T cell receptor beta chain was obtained from a study of cytomegalovirus exposure and HLA in healthy donors. Sampled while nominally healthy, donors likely had unrecorded immune exposures. Use of 60 Vbeta and 13 Jbeta primers characterized the PCR. The assay was immunoSEQ multiplex PCR, and TCRdb's table has in-frame clones only and misses some. This sample's table has about 200,000 clones. This CDR3 has 15 amino acids. Germline values: CDR1 SGHTA, CDR2 FQGNSA. V was clipped by 1 base and J by 5 bases, with 11 bases between them. This rearrangement joins TRBV7-2 to TRBJ2-2, with TRBD1 as a possible D gene (5 bases). Material: PBMCs. This clonotype was sampled from a woman aged 25 to 39 in good health and CMV-seropositive. The CDR3 sequence: CASSLGIRGTGELFF. In DNA form, the CDR3 reads TGTGCCAGCAGCTTAGGAATTAGGGGAACCGGGGAGCTGTTTTTT.